These 8 T cell receptor beta chains came from one sample sequenced in a study of technical replicates of blood from a few donors. Clones were sequenced by immunoSEQ multiplex PCR, and TCRdb holds only the in-frame ones, with some missing. Here the sample spans approximately 65,000 clones, 85% to 90% being singletons. Sequencing was done on a sample of PBMCs. Receptors were obtained from a human donor in good health. Some clones in this sample may be carry-over from other donors' samples.

V usage is TRBV5-1 and J usage is TRBJ2-1; 9 bases match TRBD2. This CDR3 has 17 residues. Germline V CDR1 and CDR2: SGHRS, YFSETQ. With 4 bases clipped from V and 0 bases from J, the junction kept 8 bases outside the gene matches. The CDR3 DNA reads as TGCGCCAGCAGCGTCGGAGCGGGAGGAGGCTCCTACAATGAGCAGTTCTTC. It codes for CASSVGAGGGSYNEQFF.

The chain is built from TRBV7-7 and TRBJ2-3, with TRBD2 matching 7 bases. Germline V CDR1 and CDR2: SSHAT, FNYEAQ (reference sequence). The CDR3 contains 16 residues. The V gene end was trimmed by 5 bases and the J gene end by 0 bases; junction bases not matched to a gene: 8. The CDR3 DNA reads TGTGCCAGCAGCCCTAAGGGTAGCGGGAGCACAGATACGCAGTATTTT. This sequence encodes CASSPKGSGSTDTQYF. The full variable domain, completed using reference TRBV7-7 and TRBJ2-3, is GAGVSQSPRYKVTKRGQDVTLRCDPISSHATLYWYQQALGQGPEFLTYFNYEAQPDKSGLPSDRFSAERPEGSISTLTIQRTEQRDSAMYRCASSPKGSGSTDTQYFGPGTRLTVL.

In its sample, this clone was seen a few times. The chain combines TRBV7-8 with TRBJ1-5; no definite D call. Trimming took off 4 bases at V and 5 bases at J, with 15 bases between the two ends. Looked up from germline, CDR1 is SGHVS and CDR2 is FQNEAQ. This CDR3 has 15 residues. For the CDR3, the DNA is TGTGCCAGCAGCTCTCGTCCGGGGTTCCATCAGCCCCAGCATTTT. Protein: CASSSRPGFHQPQHF.

The chain employs TRBV9 and TRBJ2-1; D gene unclear. V gave up 0 bases and J gave up 9 bases, with 7 bases separating them. Per germline, CDR1 SGDLS and CDR2 YYNGEE. The CDR3 consists of 12 residues. This CDR3 reads CASSVAVSEQFF. The CDR3, as DNA: TGTGCCAGCAGCGTAGCTGTGTCTGAGCAGTTCTTC. Based on the CDR3 plus reference TRBV9 and TRBJ2-1, the full variable domain is DSGVTQTPKHLITATGQRVTLRCSPRSGDLSVYWYQQSLDQGLQFLIQYYNGEERAKGNILERFSAQQFPDLHSELNLSSLELGDSALYFCASSVAVSEQFFGPGTRLTVL.

The J gene is TRBJ1-2, the V gene TRBV19, with D unresolved. The V gene's germline CDR1 is LNHDA and CDR2 SQIVND (reference sequence). Trimming took off 7 bases at V and 2 bases at J, with 14 bases between the two ends. The CDR3 consists of 14 residues. DNA of the CDR3: TGTGCCAGTACCCTCGGGGTGGGGAACTATGGCTACACCTTC. Translated: CASTLGVGNYGYTF.

V and J are TRBV21-1 and TRBJ2-7; the table's TRBD1 call for D was not verified on the DNA. TRBV21-1 is noted as a pseudogene. The CDR3 runs to 16 residues. The CDR3 loop reads CASREVGQGFHYEQYF. In nucleotides, the CDR3 is TGTGCCAGCAGAGAGGTCGGACAGGGCTTCCACTACGAGCAGTACTTC.

The CDR3 DNA sequence: TGCGCCAGCAGCCCAGTCGGGGGGCGAAATGAGCAGTTCTTC. This codes for CASSPVGGRNEQFF. The chain combines TRBV4-3 with TRBJ2-1, with D perhaps TRBD2 (7 bases). Trimming stripped 4 bases from V and 7 bases from J, with 14 bases between. This CDR3 contains 14 residues. The V gene's germline CDR1 is LGHNA and CDR2 YSLEER.

This chain links TRBV19 with TRBJ1-5; 7 bases line up with TRBD1. The V segment lost 6 bases and the J segment 7 bases; nucleotides outside the gene matches: 12. The germline V gene has CDR1 LNHDA and CDR2 SQIVND (reference sequence). The CDR3 is 15 residues long. The CDR3 loop reads CASSQGDRERQPQHF. The CDR3 DNA follows: TGTGCCAGTAGCCAAGGCGACAGGGAGCGGCAGCCCCAGCATTTT.